The 9 T cell receptor beta chains listed next were all sequenced from one sample in a study of T cell responses to AZD1222 COVID-19 vaccine. This table comes from immunoSEQ multiplex PCR, and its TCRdb copy is limited to in-frame clones, with some not included. The data show some 140,000 clones, about nine tenths seen once. The specimen was peripheral blood, collected on day 0 of AZD1222 vaccination. Receptors were obtained from an adult in good health.

V usage is TRBV5-5 and J usage is TRBJ1-1, with D possibly TRBD1 on 5 matching bases. The CDR3 length is 15 residues. Germline V lookup: CDR1 SGHKS, CDR2 YYEKEE (reference sequence). V lost 4 bases to trimming and J lost 1 base, with 14 bases between them. The CDR3 is CASSGARGQNTEAFF. CDR3 in DNA: TGTGCCAGCAGCGGGGCCCGGGGCCAGAACACTGAAGCTTTCTTT.

V gene TRBV6-5 combines with J gene TRBJ2-7; perhaps TRBD2 as D (5 bases). Trimming left V 0 bases short and J 5 bases short, with 8 bases between. The CDR3 covers 13 residues. CDR1 MNHEY and CDR2 SVGAGI come from the germline V gene. The CDR3 region has the DNA TGTGCCAGCAGTTACTCATCGGGAAACGAGCAGTACTTC. Its translation is CASSYSSGNEQYF.

The rearrangement joins TRBV12-5 to TRBJ1-2; 8 positions match TRBD1. The CDR3 extends over 13 amino acids. J lost 3 bases, V lost 6 bases, and 3 bases had no gene match. Germline CDR1 reads LGHNT; CDR2 reads FRNRAP. CDR3 sequence: CASGSDRDYGYTF. The CDR3 DNA follows: TGTGCTAGTGGCTCGGACAGGGACTATGGCTACACCTTC.

The J gene is TRBJ2-2, the V gene TRBV3-1 (or the pseudogene TRBV3-2); 7 bases are a match to TRBD2. The germline V gene encodes CDR1 LGHDT and CDR2 YNNKEL (reference sequence). The CDR3 sequence is 16 residues long. V shed 0 bases and J 4 bases; nucleotides not matched to a gene: 5. In DNA, the CDR3 is TGTGCCAGCAGCCAAGAGAGCGGGGACTTCACCGGGGAGCTGTTTTTT. It encodes CASSQESGDFTGELFF.

This chain joins TRBV6-5 and TRBJ1-1; D remains unclear. CDR1 MNHEY and CDR2 SVGAGI come from the germline V gene. Between the trimmed V and J ends, which lost 6 bases and 3 bases, there was a span of 11 bases. This CDR3 comprises 13 residues. The CDR3 region is CASSRPLDTEAFF. The CDR3 DNA follows: TGTGCCAGCAGCCGGCCCCTCGACACTGAAGCTTTCTTT.

This chain uses TRBV3-1 (or the pseudogene TRBV3-2) with TRBJ1-1, with 10 bases identical to TRBD1. V was pared by 3 bases and J by 3 bases, with 4 bases of the junction left unmatched. The V gene's germline CDR1 is LGHDT and CDR2 YNNKEL (reference sequence). The CDR3 is 15 residues long. CDR3 in amino acids: CASSQTGQGYTEAFF. The CDR3 bases are TGTGCCAGCAGCCAGACGGGACAGGGGTACACTGAAGCTTTCTTT.

This clone was seen a single time. This rearrangement joins TRBV5-5 to TRBJ2-3; 9 bases agree with TRBD1. Germline V CDR1 and CDR2: SGHKS, YYEKEE (reference sequence). The CDR3 runs 14 residues. The V segment lost 4 bases and the J segment 4 bases; nucleotides outside the gene matches: 4. The CDR3 DNA reads TGTGCCAGCAGCCCGACAGGGGGGCCAGATACGCAGTATTTT. As protein: CASSPTGGPDTQYF.

The V and J genes are TRBV27 and TRBJ2-7; 8 bases align to TRBD1. This CDR3 comprises 14 residues. Germline V gene lookup returns CDR1 MNHEY and CDR2 SMNVEV (reference sequence). With 0 bases clipped from V and 6 bases from J, the junction kept 4 bases outside the gene matches. CDR3 sequence: CASSLSGTGVEQYF. The CDR3 region has the DNA TGTGCCAGCAGTTTATCAGGGACAGGAGTCGAGCAGTACTTC.

The chain couples TRBV6-5 to TRBJ2-2, with D perhaps matching TRBD1 or TRBD2 (5 bases each). The CDR3 covers 15 residues. Germline loops: CDR1 MNHEY, CDR2 SVGAGI. Trimming took 6 bases from V and 0 from J, leaving 11 bases between them. The CDR3 here is CASRAGTTNTGELFF. The CDR3 DNA reads TGTGCCAGCAGGGCCGGGACGACGAACACCGGGGAGCTGTTTTTT.